Below are 32 T cell receptor beta chains sequenced from a single sample in a study of blood T cell repertoires in COVID-19. TCRdb keeps only in-frame clones here, not all; method: immunoSEQ multiplex PCR. The data show approximately 140,000 clones, around nine tenths seen once. Sequenced: peripheral blood. The origin of the receptors is a woman in her 40s with acute or convalescent COVID-19.

The chain combines TRBV5-4 with TRBJ1-1; D remains unclear. Germline V gene sequence: CDR1 SGHNT, CDR2 YYREEE (reference sequence). The V end lost 5 bases, the J end lost 1 base, and 6 bases lay between the germline ends. The CDR3 is made up of 12 amino acids. CDR3 in DNA: TGTGCCAGCAGTCTTTGGAACACTGAAGCTTTCTTT. Translation: CASSLWNTEAFF. The full variable domain, in which reference TRBV5-4 and TRBJ1-1 provide the parts outside the CDR3, is ETGVTQSPTHLIKTRGQQVTLRCSSQSGHNTVSWYQQALGQGPQFIFQYYREEENGRGNFPPRFSGLQFPNYSSELNVNALELDDSALYLCASSLWNTEAFFGQGTRLTVV.

The chain employs TRBV7-6 and TRBJ2-7, with a weak D call TRBD1 (5 bases). The CDR3 sequence is 15 residues long. Trimming removed 1 base at V and 5 bases at J, with 15 bases between. CDR1 and CDR2 (germline): SGHVS, FNYEAQ. CDR3 sequence (DNA): TGTGCCAGCAGCTTAGACCTAGGGGCGTTCAACGAGCAGTACTTC. It is translated as CASSLDLGAFNEQYF.

This clone was recorded only once. The chain has TRBV4-1 and TRBJ1-6; no clear D. Germline CDR1 is MGHRA and CDR2 is YSYEKL. Trimming removed 1 base at V and 11 bases at J, with 15 bases between. This CDR3 has 15 residues. The CDR3 region is CASSQVDLGHPPLHF. CDR3 nucleotides: TGCGCCAGCAGCCAAGTTGATTTGGGCCATCCACCCCTCCACTTT.

The CDR3 DNA reads TGCGCCAGCAGCCCGGGACTAGTGGGCAATGAGCAGTTCTTC. Translated: CASSPGLVGNEQFF. This rearrangement joins TRBV5-1 to TRBJ2-1; 8 bases map to TRBD2. Trimming removed 4 bases from V and 6 bases from J; junction bases left unmatched: 6. The CDR3 contains 14 residues. Looked up from germline, CDR1 is SGHRS and CDR2 is YFSETQ.

The rearrangement links TRBV6-6 to TRBJ2-7; 7 nucleotides agree with TRBD1. Germline assignment: CDR1 MNHNY and CDR2 SVGAGI (reference sequence). The junction had 4 bases not matched to a gene; V was cut back by 6 bases and J by 5 bases. CDR3 length: 12 residues. CDR3 DNA: TGTGCCAGCAGACAGGGGACCCACGAGCAGTACTTC. It specifies CASRQGTHEQYF.

This clone has ten or more counts. The genes are TRBV5-1 and TRBJ2-7; no clear D gene. This CDR3 region has 14 residues. V gave up 0 bases and J gave up 6 bases, with 13 bases separating them. CDR1 and CDR2 from the germline V gene are SGHRS and YFSETQ. CDR3 amino acids: CASSLVTLGLEQYF. The CDR3 nucleotides read TGCGCCAGCAGCTTGGTGACCCTAGGCCTCGAGCAGTACTTC.

The chain combines TRBV7-2 with TRBJ1-1, with 7 bases that match TRBD1. The CDR3 runs 15 residues. Germline V gene sequence: CDR1 SGHTA, CDR2 FQGNSA. V shed 3 bases, J shed 0 bases, and the junction held 4 bases outside the gene matches. The CDR3 sequence: CASSFQGGMNTEAFF. In DNA, the CDR3 is TGTGCCAGCAGCTTCCAGGGGGGTATGAACACTGAAGCTTTCTTT.

V and J are TRBV29-1 and TRBJ2-3, with a tentative D call TRBD2 (6 bases). Germline loops: CDR1 SQVTM, CDR2 ANQGSEA. The ends were cut back, 0 bases at V and 2 bases at J, with 15 bases in the middle. The CDR3 is 16 residues long. The CDR3 region has the DNA TGCAGCGTTGAAGATCTGGAGGGGATACCCACAGATACGCAGTATTTT. Protein: CSVEDLEGIPTDTQYF.

The chain joins TRBV4-3 to TRBJ2-7, with 14 bases lining up with TRBD2. The CDR3 is 17 amino acids. Germline-derived CDR1 and CDR2 are LGHNA and YSLEER. V was pared by 0 bases and J by 5 bases, with 6 bases of the junction left unmatched. This CDR3 reads CASSQDRGLAGVNEQYF. As DNA, the CDR3 is TGCGCCAGCAGCCAAGACCGGGGACTAGCGGGAGTCAACGAGCAGTACTTC.

The rearrangement joins TRBV27 to TRBJ1-4, with TRBD1 matching 9 bases. The CDR3 extends over 14 amino acids. The V and J ends lost 8 bases and 10 bases, in that order; junction bases with no gene match: 11. Germline CDR1 is MNHEY and CDR2 is SMNVEV (reference sequence). The CDR3 DNA reads TGTGCCAGCTCCGCGACAGGGGGAAATCGAAAACTGTTTTTT. It yields the protein CASSATGGNRKLFF. The whole variable domain, filled in from reference TRBV27 and TRBJ1-4, reads EAQVTQNPRYLITVTGKKLTVTCSQNMNHEYMSWYRQDPGLGLRQIYYSMNVEVTDKGDVPEGYKVSRKEKRNFPLILESPSPNQTSLYFCASSATGGNRKLFFGSGTQLSVL.

The V gene is TRBV6-2 or TRBV6-3, the J gene TRBJ1-5; 10 positions match TRBD1. V dropped 4 bases and J dropped 0; count of bases not matched to a gene: 6. The CDR3 sequence is 17 residues long. Germline CDR1 is MNHEY and CDR2 is SVGEGT. CDR3 region: CASSFWTGGNSNQPQHF. As DNA, the CDR3 is TGTGCCAGCAGTTTCTGGACAGGGGGGAATAGCAATCAGCCCCAGCATTTT.

V gene TRBV7-6 combines with J gene TRBJ2-2, with TRBD2 identical over 16 bases. This CDR3 comprises 17 residues. CDR1 is SGHVS, CDR2 FNYEAQ, per germline. V trimming: 4 bases; J trimming: 5 bases; junction bases outside the gene matches: 4. Here the CDR3 DNA reads TGTGCCAGCAGCTCGGGACTAGCGGGAGGGACGACCGGGGAGCTGTTTTTT. It specifies CASSSGLAGGTTGELFF. Drawing the rest from reference TRBV7-6 and TRBJ2-2, the complete variable domain is GAGVSQSPRYKVTKRGQDVALRCDPISGHVSLYWYRQALGQGPEFLTYFNYEAQQDKSGLPNDRFSAERPEGSISTLTIQRTEQRDSAMYRCASSSGLAGGTTGELFFGEGSRLTVL.

This clone showed up just once. The rearrangement joins TRBV6-6 to TRBJ2-5; D remains unclear. Between the trimmed V and J ends, which lost 3 bases and 5 bases, there was a span of 7 bases. This CDR3 region has 12 residues. Germline CDR1 MNHNY, CDR2 SVGAGI (reference sequence). The CDR3 nucleotides read TGTGCCAGCAGTTATAGCTTCGAGACCCAGTACTTC. It encodes CASSYSFETQYF.

This clone was recorded a few times. This chain uses TRBV7-8 with TRBJ2-7; D possibly corresponds to TRBD2 (6 bases). V shed 5 bases and J shed 3 bases, with 8 bases lying between them. The germline V gene has CDR1 SGHVS and CDR2 FQNEAQ. CDR3 length: 12 residues. CDR3 sequence: CASSAAGYEQYF. CDR3 coding DNA: TGTGCCAGCAGCGCAGCGGGCTACGAGCAGTACTTC.

This clone showed up just a few times. This specimen includes other DNA sequences encoding the same CDR3. The gene calls are TRBV7-2 and TRBJ1-5; no clear D. The V gene lost 2 bases and the J gene lost 3 bases, with 2 bases spanning the gap. Germline V lookup: CDR1 SGHTA, CDR2 FQGNSA. The CDR3 consists of 12 residues. For the CDR3, the DNA is TGTGCCAGCAGCTTATACAATCAGCCCCAGCATTTT. Translation gives CASSLYNQPQHF.

This clone was found a few times. The chain joins TRBV7-9 to TRBJ1-4; tentative D call: TRBD1 (5 bases). Germline V CDR1 and CDR2: SEHNR, FQNEAQ (reference sequence). There are 17 residues in the CDR3. Trimming removed 0 bases from V and 6 bases from J, with 17 bases in between. The chain's CDR3 is CASSLAYQGQDHEKLFF. The DNA for the CDR3 is TGTGCCAGCAGCTTAGCTTATCAGGGTCAGGACCATGAAAAACTGTTTTTT.

Only one count was recorded for this clone. The rearrangement links TRBV19 to TRBJ1-1, with 11 bases aligning to TRBD1. Germline V gives CDR1 LNHDA, CDR2 SQIVND (reference sequence). This CDR3 region has 17 residues. V lost 3 bases, J lost 5 bases, and 11 bases stayed unmatched. CDR3 amino acids: CASSIPPGTGGGTEAFF. The CDR3 bases are TGTGCCAGTAGTATCCCACCCGGGACAGGGGGAGGTACTGAAGCTTTCTTT.

The CDR3 loop reads CASSVTGNQPQHF. The CDR3 nucleotides read TGTGCCAGCAGTGTGACAGGCAATCAGCCCCAGCATTTT. The chain combines TRBV2 with TRBJ1-5; possibly TRBD1 for D (5 bases). The CDR3 totals 13 residues. Germline CDR1 and CDR2: SNHLY and FYNNEI. The V end lost 4 bases, the J end lost 2 bases, and 6 bases lay between the germline ends. The full variable domain, with the rest looked up from reference TRBV2 and TRBJ1-5, is EPEVTQTPSHQVTQMGQEVILRCVPISNHLYFYWYRQILGQKVEFLVSFYNNEISEKSEIFDDQFSVERPDGSNFTLKIRSTKLEDSAMYFCASSVTGNQPQHFGDGTRLSIL.

The CDR3 loop reads CASSYLSGNYNEQFF. The CDR3 bases are TGTGCCAGCAGCTACCTTAGCGGAAATTACAATGAGCAGTTCTTC. The chain is built from TRBV11-2 and TRBJ2-1, with D possibly TRBD2 on 6 matching bases. V gave up 4 bases and J gave up 4 bases, with 14 bases separating them. CDR1 is SGHAT and CDR2 is FQNNGV in the germline V gene. This CDR3 contains 15 residues.

About this clone: The limits of the CDR3 on the DNA are not certain, so only TCRdb's listed CDR3 is given. The V gene is TRBV21-1, the J gene TRBJ1-3; the table's D gene call, TRBD1, was not cross checked with the DNA. TRBV21-1 is a listed pseudogene. The CDR3 region is 20 residues in length, termini included. The chain's CDR3 is CASSTPKRQGGVGAGNTIYF.

This chain uses TRBV20-1 with TRBJ1-1; the D is unclear. The length of the CDR3 is 12 residues. Per germline, CDR1 DFQATT and CDR2 SNEGSKA (reference sequence). V was pared by 3 bases and J by 4 bases, with 9 bases between. CDR3 coding DNA: TGCAGTGCTAGTTCAGGTCCCACTGAAGCTTTCTTT. This gives the protein CSASSGPTEAFF.

The CDR3 nucleotides read TGTGCCAGTAGTACGACAGGGTTTGGCTACACCTTC. Translating it yields CASSTTGFGYTF. This sequence joins TRBV19 and TRBJ1-2, with 7 bases aligning to TRBD1. CDR3 length: 12 amino acids. V lost 4 bases and J lost 7; bases outside the gene matches: 3. CDR1 and CDR2 from the germline V gene are LNHDA and SQIVND (reference sequence).

The sample holds one count of this clone. V is TRBV5-1 and J is TRBJ2-5, with D perhaps matching TRBD1 (6 bases). The germline V gene has CDR1 SGHRS and CDR2 YFSETQ. This CDR3 spans 15 amino acids. The V end lost 0 bases, the J end lost 5 bases, and 14 bases lay between the germline ends. In nucleotides, the CDR3 is TGCGCCAGCAGCTTGGTTGGGGGCCCAGCGGAGACCCAGTACTTC. It is translated as CASSLVGGPAETQYF.

The gene calls are TRBV9 and TRBJ1-3, with 7 positions matching TRBD1. The CDR3 is made up of 14 amino acids. Losses at the gene ends were 3 bases for V and 4 bases for J; bases not matched to a gene: 4. Germline CDR1 is SGDLS and CDR2 is YYNGEE. As DNA, the CDR3 is TGTGCCAGCAGCGGGACAGGATCCGGAAACACCATATATTTT. Its protein is CASSGTGSGNTIYF.

The CDR3: CASSPGERGRQKFF. In DNA, the CDR3 is TGTGCCAGCAGCCCGGGGGAACGCGGGAGACAGAAGTTCTTC. The chain combines TRBV3-1 (or the pseudogene TRBV3-2) with TRBJ2-1; 7 nucleotides agree with TRBD2. From germline, CDR1 is LGHDT and CDR2 YNNKEL (reference sequence). The CDR3 is 14 amino acids. With V trimmed by 4 bases and J by 14 bases, 14 bases remained unmatched.

This chain joins TRBV6-1 and TRBJ1-5; D might be TRBD1 (5 bases). The CDR3 consists of 14 residues. V was trimmed by 4 bases and J by 7 bases, leaving 14 bases between them. Germline values: CDR1 MNHNS, CDR2 SASEGT. CDR3 sequence reads: CASSAIGVGQPQHF. DNA for the CDR3: TGTGCCAGCAGTGCTATAGGGGTTGGGCAGCCCCAGCATTTT.

V and J are TRBV12-3 or TRBV12-4 and TRBJ2-7, with D maybe TRBD1 (5 bases). V was pared by 2 bases and J by 2 bases, with 7 bases between. The length of the CDR3 is 13 residues. CDR3 sequence: CASSLQGTYEQYF. Here the CDR3 DNA reads TGTGCCAGCAGTTTACAGGGTACCTACGAGCAGTACTTC.

The chain couples TRBV12-5 to TRBJ2-1; TRBD2 aligns across 10 bases. Germline assignment: CDR1 LGHNT and CDR2 FRNRAP. CDR3 length: 15 residues. Unmatched junction bases numbered 7, after V lost 3 bases and J lost 8 bases. The CDR3 protein is CASGLPQREGDEQFF. The CDR3 nucleotides read TGTGCTAGTGGTTTACCCCAGCGGGAGGGAGATGAGCAGTTCTTC.

This clone was seen just once. The rearrangement joins TRBV6-2 or TRBV6-3 to TRBJ1-1; unclear D gene. The CDR3 covers 12 residues. Per the germline V gene, CDR1 is MNHEY and CDR2 is SVGEGT. V was pared by 5 bases and J by 8 bases, with 12 bases between. The chain's CDR3 is CASSLNPPEAFF. CDR3 coding DNA: TGTGCCAGCAGTCTTAATCCCCCGGAAGCTTTCTTT.

The genes are TRBV2 and TRBJ2-6; D unclear. Trimming took 11 bases from V and 0 from J, leaving 11 bases between them. Germline-derived CDR1 and CDR2 are SNHLY and FYNNEI. This CDR3 comprises 14 residues. The CDR3 spells CAGSIYSGANVLTF. The CDR3 coding sequence is TGTGCCGGCTCCATTTACTCTGGGGCCAACGTCCTGACTTTC. The whole variable domain, filled in from reference TRBV2 and TRBJ2-6, reads EPEVTQTPSHQVTQMGQEVILRCVPISNHLYFYWYRQILGQKVEFLVSFYNNEISEKSEIFDDQFSVERPDGSNFTLKIRSTKLEDSAMYFCAGSIYSGANVLTFGAGSRLTVL.

This clone was counted between two and nine times. The chain combines TRBV7-2 with TRBJ2-1, with 12 bases identical to TRBD2. The germline CDR1 and CDR2 sequences are SGHTA and FQGNSA. This CDR3 has 18 amino acids. V shed 3 bases and J 4 bases; nucleotides not matched to a gene: 10. In DNA form, the CDR3 reads TGTGCCAGCAGCTTGGCACCTCTCGGACTAGCGGGGTACAATGAGCAGTTCTTC. Translated, it gives CASSLAPLGLAGYNEQFF.

The J gene is TRBJ2-4, the V gene TRBV12-3 or TRBV12-4, with TRBD1 identical over 9 bases. V shed 6 bases and J 7 bases; nucleotides not matched to a gene: 4. This CDR3 spans 13 amino acids. In nucleotides, the CDR3 is TGTGCCAGCAGACAGGGGGCGCGGAACATTCAGTACTTC. This gives the protein CASRQGARNIQYF.